This T cell receptor (beta chain) was found in a study of blood T cell repertoires in COVID-19. Study as a whole: Donors in the United States, Italy and Spain gave samples during acute or convalescent COVID-19. Sample material is recorded as cDNA or gDNA derived from T cells, B-cell-depleted T cells, or PBMCs.

Germline V gene sequence: CDR1 SNHLY, CDR2 FYNNEI. The CDR3 runs to 15 residues. The J segment lost 4 bases and the V segment lost 4 bases, leaving 4 bases of the junction unmatched. Original methodology: Reference gene primer amplification gave nucleated cell count estimates. Assay: immunoSEQ multiplex PCR; the TCRdb copy retains only in-frame clones and omits some. Clone size and V and J calls were adopted from that table, with D and trimming inferred from the DNA. The sample holds 88,000 or so clones, less than 90% seen once. This sequence was found in a man in his fifties or sixties with acute or convalescent COVID-19. Source material: peripheral blood. The chain employs TRBV2 and TRBJ1-4; TRBD1 matches at 9 bases. The CDR3 loop reads CASSARTGVNEKLFF. The CDR3 DNA reads TGTGCCAGCAGTGCCCGGACAGGGGTTAATGAAAAACTGTTTTTT.